The following is a T cell receptor beta chain sequence with its context. Antigen specificity is unknown. This entry comes from a study of blood T cells in healthy people across ages. Study in general: Template switching captured about one barcoded beta molecule per two T cells. Study observations and caveats: Underestimates were what the diversity estimates from one million T cells were considered to be. PBMC samples, being unsorted, prevented any conclusive comparison of naive and antigen-experienced cells.

Samples each had at least 5.5 micrograms of total RNA extracted. Next came a second PCR, run for about 7 to 12 cycles, which used a sample-barcoded 5' primer along with a J-beta primer mix. TCRdb processed the 5' RACE reads anew with MiXCR; each CDR3 protein has one entry. The table lists over 1,500,000 distinct CDR3 sequences, roughly 43% of them singletons, with under 30% in the top ten. From germline, CDR1 is MNHEY and CDR2 SVGEGT. Trimming removed 3 bases from V and 3 bases from J; junction bases left unmatched: 8. The CDR3 length is 16 residues. The clonotype was recovered from a human donor in good health. What was sequenced was blood. The V and J genes are TRBV6-2 or TRBV6-3 and TRBJ1-1, with 9 nucleotides matching TRBD1. CDR3 nucleotide sequence: TGTGCCAGCAGTTATGGGACAGGGAGAGGGGACACTGAAGCTTTCTTT. This gives the protein CASSYGTGRGDTEAFF.